The 3 T cell receptor beta chains presented below share a single source sample, sequenced in a study of long-term antiretroviral therapy in people with HIV. Version v3.0 of the immunoSEQ assay ran at survey level. This table comes from immunoSEQ multiplex PCR, and its TCRdb copy is limited to in-frame clones, with some not included. Here the sample spans some 29,000 clones, about 87% being singletons. This specimen consisted of unsorted PBMCs, obtained 3.2 years before starting antiretroviral therapy. The receptors come from a man aged 50 or older with HIV.

V is TRBV11-2 and J is TRBJ1-2, with a weak D call TRBD1 (6 bases). Trimming cost V 0 bases and J 1 base, with 12 bases left between them. Germline loops: CDR1 SGHAT, CDR2 FQNNGV. This CDR3 has 16 amino acids. The CDR3 sequence: CASSLDKARGNYGYTF. Written as DNA, the CDR3 is TGTGCCAGCAGCTTAGATAAGGCCAGGGGTAACTATGGCTACACCTTC.

Within the sample, this clone is medium-sized. This chain connects TRBV25-1 to TRBJ2-7, with D unresolved. Between the trimmed V and J ends, which lost 3 bases and 4 bases, there was a span of 10 bases. This CDR3 is built from 13 residues. Germline V gene data show CDR1 as MGHDK and CDR2 as SYGVNS. CDR3 bases: TGTGCCAGCAGTGACTCCTCATCTTACGAGCAGTACTTC. It specifies CASSDSSSYEQYF.

The J gene is TRBJ1-2, the V gene TRBV28, with D hard to call. The germline V and J ends were trimmed by 6 bases and 4 bases, with 15 bases remaining between them. This CDR3 has 14 residues. Germline CDR1 reads MDHEN; CDR2 reads SYDVKM. CDR3 in DNA: TGTGCCAGCAGGAGGACCTCGCCGATCTATGGCTACACCTTC. This translates into CASRRTSPIYGYTF.